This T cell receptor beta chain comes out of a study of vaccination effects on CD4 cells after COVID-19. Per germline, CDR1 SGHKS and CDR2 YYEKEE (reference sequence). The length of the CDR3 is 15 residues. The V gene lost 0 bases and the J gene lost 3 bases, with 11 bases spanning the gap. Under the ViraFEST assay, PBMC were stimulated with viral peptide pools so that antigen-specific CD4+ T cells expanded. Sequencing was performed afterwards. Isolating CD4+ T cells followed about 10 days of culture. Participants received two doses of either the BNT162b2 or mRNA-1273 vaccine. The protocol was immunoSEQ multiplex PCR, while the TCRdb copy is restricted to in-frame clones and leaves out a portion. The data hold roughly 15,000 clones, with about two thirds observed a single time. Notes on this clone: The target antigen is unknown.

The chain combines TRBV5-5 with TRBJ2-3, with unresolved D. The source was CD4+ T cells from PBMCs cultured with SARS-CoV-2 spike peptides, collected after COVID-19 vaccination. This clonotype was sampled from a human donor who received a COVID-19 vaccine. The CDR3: CASSLAGALTDTQYF. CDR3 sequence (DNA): TGTGCCAGCAGCTTGGCAGGCGCCCTAACAGATACGCAGTATTTT.